This paragraph reports one T cell receptor beta chain. The antigen remains unidentified. This record belongs to a study of T-cell reconstitution after alpha-beta-depleted transplantation in children. During its preparation, the TCRbeta library received unique molecular identifiers. Via MiXCR, TCRdb re-called the PCR reads, giving one row per CDR3 protein. This table holds a few hundred thousand distinct CDR3 sequences, under 15% found once. Study findings and constraints: T cells produced anew were the main source of T-cell counts and diversity one year after transplant. Several hundred expanded graft clones reportedly supplied alpha-beta T cells about two months after transplant. Some patients' high day-60 TCRbeta diversity was traced to surviving recipient T cells and thymic progenitors.

Per germline, CDR1 SEHNR and CDR2 FQNEAQ (reference sequence). V was cut by 2 bases and J by 9 bases, with 14 bases left in between. The CDR3 is made up of 14 amino acids. The receptor comes from a male patient younger than 18 who had a stem cell transplant for acute myeloid leukemia, so the T cells may come from the graft donor. This chain links TRBV7-9 with TRBJ2-1; D possibly corresponds to TRBD2 (6 bases). The input for sequencing was PBMCs, mostly from graft donor cells, taken 360 days after TCRalphabeta/CD19-depleted stem cell transplant. The CDR3 DNA follows: TGTGCCAGCAGCTTAATTAGCGGTGATCTTGAGCAGTTCTTC. Encoded protein: CASSLISGDLEQFF.